These 2 T cell receptor beta chains originate from one sample sequenced in a study of blood T cell repertoires in COVID-19. Assay: immunoSEQ multiplex PCR; the TCRdb copy retains only in-frame clones and omits some. The sample has about 140,000 clones, 84% seen once. Sequenced sample: peripheral blood. These TCRs come from a woman aged 55-69 years with acute or convalescent COVID-19.

This rearrangement joins TRBV29-1 to TRBJ2-7, with 7 bases aligning to TRBD1. V dropped 6 bases and J dropped 1; count of bases not matched to a gene: 3. The CDR3 has 12 amino acids. Germline CDR1 and CDR2: SQVTM and ANQGSEA. The CDR3 DNA sequence: TGCAGCGTCTCGGGACAGTCCTACGAGCAGTACTTC. Encoded protein: CSVSGQSYEQYF.

V gene TRBV5-1 combines with J gene TRBJ2-3, with 8 bases identical to TRBD2. V lost 3 bases to trimming and J lost 3 bases; unmatched junction nucleotides: 6. Germline CDR1 is SGHRS and CDR2 is YFSETQ. The CDR3 runs to 15 residues. CDR3 loop: CASSWSGSRTDTQYF. The CDR3 region has the DNA TGCGCCAGCAGCTGGAGCGGGAGTCGGACAGATACGCAGTATTTT.